This is a list of T cell receptor beta chains from one sample in a study of blood T cell repertoires in COVID-19. TCRdb's table, derived via immunoSEQ multiplex PCR, lists solely in-frame clones and lacks some. In the table there are roughly 150,000 clones, around four fifths of which are singletons. Sequenced input: peripheral blood. The receptors derive from a woman older than 75 with COVID-19, enrolled during active disease. Both conserved end residues are trimmed from each CDR3.

v_gene: TRBV5-1
CDR3aa: ASSLAPGQGSHEQF

v_gene: TRBV7-6
CDR3aa: ASSLARYQPQH

v_gene: TRBV9
CDR3aa: ASSVGTGSYGYT

v_gene: TRBV11-2
CDR3aa: ASSPSAGAPLH

v_gene: TRBV28
CDR3aa: ASSQGYEQY

v_gene: TRBV7-3
CDR3aa: ASSSAGTGGRGDAGELF

v_gene: TRBV6-6
CDR3aa: ASRRQADQPQH

v_gene: TRBV18
CDR3aa: ASSRTSGNYEQY

v_gene: TRBV28
CDR3aa: ASFPWTGFGYT

v_gene: TRBV5-6
CDR3aa: ASSLGQGVRQPQH

v_gene: TRBV29-1
CDR3aa: SVEGAQETQY

v_gene: TRBV2
CDR3aa: ASRGTSGSWSEQF

v_gene: TRBV2
CDR3aa: ASSPKTSGGNEQF

v_gene: TRBV18
CDR3aa: ASSYSPRTGDNYGYT

v_gene: TRBV5-6
CDR3aa: ASSWRATSGRAYTQY

v_gene: TRBV3-1/TRBV3-2
CDR3aa: ASRETGAFTEAF

v_gene: TRBV7-2
CDR3aa: ASSFTGGFNQPQH

v_gene: TRBV6-5
CDR3aa: ASRGDRVAYEQY

v_gene: TRBV5-1
CDR3aa: ASSPSGDPGNTIY

v_gene: TRBV28
CDR3aa: ASSLFGRGSSGANVLT

v_gene: TRBV7-3
CDR3aa: ASSLGTSAYNEQF

v_gene: TRBV14
CDR3aa: ASSRRQPNEKLF

v_gene: TRBV5-1
CDR3aa: ASSLASGSYTDTQY

v_gene: TRBV28
CDR3aa: ASSSGQDNQPQH

v_gene: TRBV28
CDR3aa: ASRFGQGAQY